This TCR beta chain was retrieved from a study of shared clonotypes between healthy human individuals. Whole-study context: Sampling drew on donors who were a couple of women and a few men aged 18 to 49.

Study-wide results and caveats: At large depth, rarefaction still showed sorted-subset sequencing to be incomplete.

This clone has only one observation. What it binds is unknown. The CDR3 has 18 residues. V shed 0 bases, J shed 3 bases, and the junction held 11 bases outside the gene matches. Germline V gives CDR1 SGHRS, CDR2 YFSETQ. Data came from immunoSEQ multiplex PCR; TCRdb stores just in-frame clones and leaves some out. The data show about 1.5 million clones, with more than 95% seen just once and 1.2% held by the top ten. Material for sequencing was naive CD4+ T cells sorted from blood. Regarding subset: CD45RA+ positively selected. The chain couples TRBV5-1 to TRBJ2-7; 11 bases align to TRBD2. This sequence originates from a man aged 25 to 45 in good health. The CDR3 reads CASSLDRRLAGGIYEQYF. The CDR3 bases are TGCGCCAGCAGCTTGGATCGGAGGTTAGCGGGAGGGATCTACGAGCAGTACTTC.